Presented here are 28 T cell receptor beta chains from one specimen sequenced in a study of T-cell memory formation after mild COVID-19 (dated by TCRdb to the early 2020s). Preparation of the library involved 5' RACE. The sequencing machine was an Illumina NovaSeq 6000. TCRdb reprocessing: public reads trimmed at Q25 with fastp, clones called with MiXCR, in-frame beta chains kept. Rows are combined by CDR3 protein, so each entry shows the most common genes and DNA. A total of approximately 290,000 distinct CDR3 sequences appear in this sample, under 8.5% of them only once. The ten largest clones represent 22% of the sample. Sequenced sample: PBMCs or a T cell subset sorted from them (not recorded which). The source of these receptors is a man between 18 and 29 years old who had mild COVID-19 (a few samples of this study predate the infection). The sample titles of this study are shuffled in the database, so cell type and time point are left out; the donor was told from shared clones.

This sequence joins TRBV7-9 and TRBJ2-1; D gene ambiguous. The CDR3 is 12 residues long. Germline assignment: CDR1 SEHNR and CDR2 FQNEAQ (reference sequence). V lost 5 bases and J 6 bases, leaving 8 bases between the germline ends. The CDR3 DNA sequence: TGTGCCAGCAGCCGCCCTGGCAATGAGCAGTTCTTC. Its translation is CASSRPGNEQFF.

The table lists this clonotype with a few counts. The chain joins TRBV4-1 to TRBJ2-5, with a weak D call TRBD2 (6 bases). CDR1 is MGHRA, CDR2 YSYEKL, per germline. Trimming left V 5 bases short and J 5 bases short, with 24 bases between. This CDR3 contains 17 residues. The CDR3 loop is CASSSTLRASAVETQYF. The CDR3 bases are TGCGCCAGCAGCTCCACGCTACGGGCTAGCGCTGTGGAGACCCAGTACTTC.

Many counts were recorded for this clonotype. The CDR3 region has the DNA TGTGCCAGCAGCCTAACGGCGGGGGCGTACAATGAGCAGTTCTTC. This sequence encodes CASSLTAGAYNEQFF. The V and J genes are TRBV11-3 and TRBJ2-1, with D maybe TRBD2 (7 bases). CDR1 and CDR2 from the germline V gene are SGHNT and YENEEA. The CDR3 covers 15 residues. V was shortened by 5 bases and J by 4 bases, with 15 bases between the two germline ends. Complete variable domain (other parts from reference TRBV11-3 and TRBJ2-1): EAGVVQSPRYKIIEKKQPVAFWCNPISGHNTLYWYLQNLGQGPELLIRYENEEAVDDSQLPKDRFSAERLKGVDSTLKIQPAELGDSAVYLCASSLTAGAYNEQFFGPGTRLTVL.

This clonotype was seen a handful of times. CDR3 in amino acids: CASSYSGTGGTEAFF. The CDR3 DNA reads TGTGCCAGCAGTTACTCCGGGACAGGGGGCACTGAAGCTTTCTTT. The V gene is TRBV6-5, the J gene TRBJ1-1; 11 bases map to TRBD1. With 0 bases clipped from V and 4 bases from J, the junction kept 1 base outside the gene matches. This CDR3 contains 15 residues. CDR1 and CDR2 from the germline V gene are MNHEY and SVGAGI.

This clonotype was detected only a few times. V and J are TRBV4-1 and TRBJ1-6; 7 nucleotides agree with TRBD1. V shed 1 base, J shed 6 bases, and the junction held 0 bases outside the gene matches. This CDR3 is built from 14 residues. Per the germline V gene, CDR1 is MGHRA and CDR2 is YSYEKL. The CDR3 reads CASSQAGGNSPLHF. DNA of the CDR3: TGCGCCAGCAGCCAAGCAGGGGGTAATTCACCCCTCCACTTT.

This clonotype turned up a few times. The chain combines TRBV3-1 with TRBJ2-4; 7 nucleotides agree with TRBD1. The germline CDR1 and CDR2 sequences are LGHDT and YNNKEL (reference sequence). V gave up 3 bases and J gave up 8 bases; unmatched junction bases: 7. This CDR3 has 14 residues. The CDR3: CASSHAGGSDIQYF. Written as DNA, the CDR3 is TGTGCCAGCAGCCATGCAGGGGGTTCGGACATTCAGTACTTC.

This clonotype was seen more than once but under ten times. The chain links TRBV4-3 to TRBJ2-2; D ambiguous. This CDR3 is 18 amino acids long. The V and J ends lost 1 base and 1 base respectively, with 16 bases between them. Germline V gene lookup returns CDR1 LGHNA and CDR2 YSLEER. The chain's CDR3 is CASSQAASSRLNTGELFF. Here the CDR3 DNA reads TGCGCCAGCAGCCAAGCGGCGTCGTCTAGGTTGAACACCGGGGAGCTGTTTTTT.

This clonotype has a single count. This rearrangement joins TRBV25-1 to TRBJ1-1; 11 bases are shared with TRBD1. Germline V gene data show CDR1 as MGHDK and CDR2 as SYGVNS. Trimming cost V 3 bases and J 4 bases; bases outside gene matches: 7. CDR3 length equals 16 residues. In DNA, the CDR3 is TGTGCCAGCAGTGACCTACCGGGACAGGGGGGCACTGAAGCTTTCTTT. Translated: CASSDLPGQGGTEAFF.

The chain links TRBV4-3 to TRBJ2-1; D ambiguous. The V and J ends lost 0 bases and 3 bases respectively, with 6 bases between them. Germline-derived CDR1 and CDR2 are LGHNA and YSLEER. The CDR3 runs 14 residues. Written as DNA, the CDR3 is TGCGCCAGCAGCCAAGAGTGGCTCTACAATGAGCAGTTCTTC. Protein: CASSQEWLYNEQFF.

There are many counts of this clonotype. The rearrangement links TRBV12-3 or TRBV12-4 to TRBJ2-1; D not certain. The CDR3 has 13 residues. Trimming stripped 7 bases from V and 2 bases from J, with 9 bases between. The CDR3 DNA sequence: TGTGCCAGCACCCCAGCGCCCTACAATGAGCAGTTCTTC. Its translation is CASTPAPYNEQFF.

This clonotype has more than one count but fewer than ten. The chain recombines TRBV4-3 with TRBJ1-5; 7 bases are shared with TRBD1. The germline CDR1 and CDR2 sequences are LGHNA and YSLEER. V lost 0 bases, J lost 9 bases, and 11 bases stayed unmatched. The CDR3 is made up of 16 amino acids. The CDR3 region is CASSQEYRGTQGPQHF. The CDR3 DNA sequence: TGCGCCAGCAGCCAAGAGTACAGGGGAACTCAAGGGCCCCAGCATTTT.

The rearrangement joins TRBV12-3 or TRBV12-4 to TRBJ2-1; maybe TRBD2 (6 bases). This CDR3 has 16 residues. V was clipped by 5 bases and J by 7 bases, with 21 bases between them. The CDR3 region is CASSNWDSGDWNEQFF. The CDR3 nucleotides are TGTGCCAGCAGTAACTGGGACTCCGGGGATTGGAATGAGCAGTTCTTC.

The chain is built from TRBV20-1 and TRBJ2-3; 9 bases are shared with TRBD2. The CDR3 loop spans 15 amino acids. V lost 5 bases to trimming and J lost 2 bases; unmatched junction nucleotides: 8. Germline values: CDR1 DFQATT, CDR2 SNEGSKA (reference sequence). CDR3 DNA: TGCAGTGCTCCCCGGAAGCGGGGGGCCACAGATACGCAGTATTTT. This codes for CSAPRKRGATDTQYF.

V gene TRBV13 combines with J gene TRBJ1-2; TRBD1 matches at 10 bases. J lost 5 bases, V lost 3 bases, and 9 bases had no gene match. Germline V gene sequence: CDR1 PRHDT, CDR2 FYEKMQ (reference sequence). The CDR3 loop spans 16 amino acids. CDR3 in amino acids: CASSFHPGQGLYGYTF. In DNA, the CDR3 is TGTGCCAGCAGCTTCCACCCGGGACAGGGGTTGTATGGCTACACCTTC.

V is TRBV7-2 and J is TRBJ1-1; D is perhaps TRBD1 (5 bases). CDR3 size: 15 residues. V was clipped by 5 bases and J by 6 bases, with 19 bases between them. Germline lookup yields CDR1 SGHTA and CDR2 FQGNSA. The CDR3 reads CASSANQGGFPEAFF. The CDR3 nucleotides read TGTGCCAGCAGCGCCAACCAGGGAGGGTTCCCTGAAGCTTTCTTT.

This clonotype was recorded many times. The chain recombines TRBV5-1 with TRBJ2-7, with 8 bases matching TRBD2. V was pared by 0 bases and J by 3 bases, with 2 bases of the junction left unmatched. The CDR3 length is 14 residues. Germline V gene lookup returns CDR1 SGHRS and CDR2 YFSETQ. CDR3 sequence reads: CASSLAREGYEQYF. CDR3 DNA: TGCGCCAGCAGCTTGGCCCGGGAGGGCTACGAGCAGTACTTC.

DNA of the CDR3: TGTGCCAGCTCACCAACCTGGGGGCGGCAGACCGGGGAGCTGTTTTTT. The encoded protein is CASSPTWGRQTGELFF. This chain joins TRBV18 and TRBJ2-2, with D perhaps matching TRBD1 (6 bases). Germline assignment: CDR1 KGHSH and CDR2 LQKENI. Trimming took off 2 bases at V and 5 bases at J, with 15 bases between the two ends. The CDR3 length is 16 residues.

This clonotype was seen a handful of times. The V call is TRBV6-5, the J call TRBJ1-4; 8 nucleotides line up with TRBD1. CDR3 length: 20 amino acids. The germline V gene has CDR1 MNHEY and CDR2 SVGAGI. Trimming at V came to 2 bases and at J to 0 bases, leaving 14 bases not matched to a gene. CDR3 protein: CASSYGHPGQVAATNEKLFF. Here the CDR3 DNA reads TGTGCCAGCAGTTACGGCCATCCGGGACAGGTAGCGGCAACTAATGAAAAACTGTTTTTT.

J is TRBJ2-1 and V is TRBV5-1; 7 positions agree with TRBD1. CDR3 size: 15 residues. J was trimmed by 5 bases and V by 3 bases; bases with no gene match: 8. Looked up from germline, CDR1 is SGHRS and CDR2 is YFSETQ. CDR3 coding DNA: TGCGCCAGCAGCTCCATGACAGGGCAGGACAATGAGCAGTTCTTC. Translating it yields CASSSMTGQDNEQFF.

The chain recombines TRBV4-3 with TRBJ2-7; D is unresolved. V was clipped by 0 bases and J by 2 bases, with 11 bases between them. Germline lookup yields CDR1 LGHNA and CDR2 YSLEER. The CDR3 is made up of 15 amino acids. CDR3 DNA: TGCGCCAGCAGCCAAGATAAGGGTTTAGCCTACGAGCAGTACTTC. Its translation: CASSQDKGLAYEQYF.

The chain is built from TRBV7-2 and TRBJ2-3; TRBD2 aligns across 9 bases. V dropped 1 base and J dropped 2; count of bases not matched to a gene: 4. The CDR3 consists of 16 residues. Germline V gene sequence: CDR1 SGHTA, CDR2 FQGNSA. The CDR3 loop reads CASSLVGGGDTDTQYF. DNA of the CDR3: TGTGCCAGCAGCTTAGTAGGCGGGGGGGACACAGATACGCAGTATTTT.

Regarding this clonotype: Mismatch with germline at one junction end may stem from a read error. The V and J genes are TRBV11-2 and TRBJ1-6, with D perhaps matching TRBD1 (5 bases). Germline CDR1 and CDR2: SGHAT and FQNNGV. The CDR3 spans 16 residues. The CDR3, as DNA: TGTGCCAGCAGCTTAGGGGGGGTAACGTTTCAATCACCCCTCCAATTT. Protein product: CASSLGGVTFQSPLQF.

In its sample, this clonotype was seen a few times. This chain links TRBV7-9 with TRBJ2-7; a weak D match, TRBD1 (5 bases). V lost 3 bases and J 3 bases, leaving 12 bases between the germline ends. The CDR3 is made up of 14 amino acids. Germline loops: CDR1 SEHNR, CDR2 FQNEAQ (reference sequence). The CDR3, as DNA: TGTGCCAGCAGCTTCCCAGGGCCACGCTACGAGCAGTACTTC. Translation: CASSFPGPRYEQYF.

This clonotype was found many times. The V gene is TRBV20-1, the J gene TRBJ2-4; D remains unclear. CDR3 length: 12 residues. Germline-derived CDR1 and CDR2 are DFQATT and SNEGSKA (reference sequence). Trimming cost V 5 bases and J 6 bases, with 11 bases left between them. The CDR3 reads CSAGSFRNIQYF. The CDR3 DNA is TGCAGTGCTGGTTCTTTTCGAAACATTCAGTACTTC.

In its sample, this clonotype was seen a few times. V gene TRBV5-6 combines with J gene TRBJ2-7; D might be TRBD1 or TRBD2, each matching 5 bases. Trimming stripped 4 bases from V and 1 base from J, with 24 bases between. This CDR3 comprises 18 residues. Germline loops: CDR1 SGHDT, CDR2 YYEEEE. CDR3 sequence reads: CASSPSGTPRRLSYEQYV. The CDR3 coding sequence is TGTGCCAGCAGCCCGAGTGGGACCCCCCGAAGGTTGTCCTACGAGCAGTACGTC.

The chain couples TRBV4-1 to TRBJ2-5; unclear D gene. The CDR3 contains 15 residues. The V end lost 1 base, the J end lost 2 bases, and 11 bases lay between the germline ends. The germline CDR1 and CDR2 sequences are MGHRA and YSYEKL. The chain's CDR3 is CASSQGGRQQETQYF. CDR3 DNA sequence: TGCGCCAGCAGCCAAGGTGGCAGACAACAAGAGACCCAGTACTTC.

This clonotype has only a few counts. The CDR3 nucleotides are TGCAGTGCCGCGGGGCGGACACAAGTTGGGGATACGCAGTATTTT. Translation gives CSAAGRTQVGDTQYF. The chain combines TRBV20-1 with TRBJ2-3; possibly TRBD2 for D (6 bases). The CDR3 consists of 15 residues. Deletions cut 6 bases from V and 6 bases from J, with 22 bases between. From germline, CDR1 is DFQATT and CDR2 SNEGSKA (reference sequence).

This clonotype has a handful of counts. The CDR3 is CSVESGDGRPQHF. The CDR3 DNA sequence: TGCAGCGTTGAATCAGGGGACGGGCGGCCCCAGCATTTT. The chain recombines TRBV29-1 with TRBJ1-5, with a tentative D call TRBD1 (6 bases). The germline V and J ends were trimmed by 2 bases and 9 bases, with 14 bases remaining between them. Germline V gene lookup returns CDR1 SQVTM and CDR2 ANQGSEA. This CDR3 contains 13 residues.